A single sample is the source of the 21 T cell receptor beta chains below, sequenced in a study of blood T cells in healthy people across ages. A second PCR, run for roughly 7 to 11 cycles, used a sample-barcoded 5' primer plus a J-beta primer mix. TCRdb re-analysed the 5' RACE reads in MiXCR, keeping a single row per CDR3 protein. The sample includes 650,000 to 950,000 distinct CDR3 sequences, under 55% of them seen just once. Source material: blood. The receptors originated from a man in his 60s in good health.

V gene TRBV7-2 combines with J gene TRBJ2-4, with TRBD1 matching 7 bases. Germline V gene sequence: CDR1 SGHTA, CDR2 FQGNSA. Unmatched junction bases numbered 20, after V lost 6 bases and J lost 6 bases. The length of the CDR3 is 18 residues. The CDR3 protein is CASSTHSTLSAGGNIQYF. The CDR3 DNA is TGTGCCAGCAGTACCCATTCGACGTTGTCGGCAGGGGGAAACATTCAGTACTTC.

The rearrangement links TRBV12-3 or TRBV12-4 to TRBJ1-1, with a possible D match to TRBD1 (6 bases). The CDR3 sequence is 12 residues long. The ends were cut back, 6 bases at V and 6 bases at J, with 11 bases in the middle. The CDR3 DNA reads TGTGCCAGCAGCAGGACAGTCGCTGAAGCTTTCTTT. Its protein product is CASSRTVAEAFF.

The chain carries TRBV12-3 or TRBV12-4 and TRBJ1-5; 9 bases are shared with TRBD1. The CDR3 has 15 residues. Trimming removed 7 bases from V and 4 bases from J; junction bases left unmatched: 8. This CDR3 reads CASKPTGGGNQPQHF. CDR3 bases: TGTGCCAGCAAACCGACAGGGGGTGGGAATCAGCCCCAGCATTTT.

The genes are TRBV29-1 and TRBJ2-1, with D perhaps being TRBD1 or TRBD2 (6 bases each). The J call may be in error: the DNA end matches TRBJ2-7 better. The germline V gene has CDR1 SQVTM and CDR2 ANQGSEA. This CDR3 contains 14 residues. The CDR3 coding sequence is TGCAGCGTTGAAAAGAGGGGGGAACACAATGAGCAGTACTTC. Its protein is CSVEKRGEHNEQYF.

This chain links TRBV2 with TRBJ1-2; D remains ambiguous. Trimming took 6 bases from V and 3 from J, leaving 8 bases between them. This CDR3 is 12 amino acids long. Germline-derived CDR1 and CDR2 are SNHLY and FYNNEI. CDR3 DNA sequence: TGTGCCAGCAGGGCCGATGACTATGGCTACACCTTC. Its translation is CASRADDYGYTF.

The rearrangement uses TRBV30 and TRBJ1-2; D unresolved. Germline CDR1 GTSNPN, CDR2 SVGIG (reference sequence). Between the trimmed V and J ends, which lost 2 bases and 13 bases, there was a span of 17 bases. CDR3 length: 12 amino acids. CDR3: CAWSKLTPASTF. DNA of the CDR3: TGTGCCTGGAGTAAATTGACACCAGCAAGCACCTTC.

This clonotype was counted only a few times. A read error is possible here, since a much larger clone lies one base away. The rearrangement joins TRBV29-1 to TRBJ1-2; D unclear. The ends were cut back, 6 bases at V and 5 bases at J, with 19 bases in the middle. The CDR3 loop spans 14 amino acids. CDR1 is SQVTM, CDR2 ANQGSEA, per germline. Here the CDR3 DNA reads TGCAGCGTCATCGTTGTAGGGTGGGAGTATGGCTACACCTTC. The encoded protein is CSVIVVGWEYGYTF.

Worth noting for this clonotype: One end of the junction fails to match germline, which may point to a read error. For the CDR3, the DNA is TGCGCCAGCAGCCAAGACGGGCGGGGGTCCGCCTACGGGCAGTACTTC. Its translation is CASSQDGRGSAYGQYF. The chain recombines TRBV4-3 with TRBJ2-7, with 7 bases lining up with TRBD2. Per germline, CDR1 LGHNA and CDR2 YSLEER. The CDR3 has 16 amino acids.

This clonotype was seen a single time. A clone one base away is much larger, so this may be a read error. The genes are TRBV20-1 and TRBJ1-2; possible D gene TRBD1, 6 bases. CDR3 length: 14 residues. Germline V gene sequence: CDR1 DFQATT, CDR2 SNEGSKA (reference sequence). CDR3 in amino acids: CSARDVQGHYSYTF. The DNA for the CDR3 is TGCAGTGCTAGAGATGTTCAGGGACACTATAGCTACACCTTC.

This chain uses TRBV5-5 with TRBJ1-4, with no clear D. There are 18 residues in the CDR3. The germline CDR1 and CDR2 sequences are SGHKS and YYEKEE (reference sequence). V lost 0 bases and J lost 4, with 19 bases in between. The CDR3 nucleotides are TGTGCCAGCAGCTTGGATCCGGCTGATAATCCCTATAATGAAAAACTGTTTTTT. It is translated as CASSLDPADNPYNEKLFF.

The chain employs TRBV9 and TRBJ2-3, with TRBD2 matching 10 bases. Unmatched junction bases numbered 6, after V lost 3 bases and J lost 2 bases. The CDR3 runs to 16 residues. Germline loops: CDR1 SGDLS, CDR2 YYNGEE. CDR3 DNA sequence: TGTGCCAGCAGCGGGAAGACTAGCGGGTACACAGATACGCAGTATTTT. Translated: CASSGKTSGYTDTQYF.

The CDR3 region is CASSWGQDTYEQYF. In DNA, the CDR3 is TGTGCCAGCAGCTGGGGACAGGACACCTACGAGCAGTACTTC. The chain has TRBV9 and TRBJ2-5, with 8 bases matching TRBD1. The J call may be wrong; the DNA end is better matched by TRBJ2-7. Germline lookup yields CDR1 SGDLS and CDR2 YYNGEE. The CDR3 is made up of 14 amino acids.

This clonotype was seen many times. DNA for the CDR3: TGCAGTGCTCCCCTTTGGGAGACCCAGTACTTC. As protein: CSAPLWETQYF. The rearrangement uses TRBV20-1 and TRBJ2-5; D not resolved. Germline V gene sequence: CDR1 DFQATT, CDR2 SNEGSKA (reference sequence). V lost 5 bases, J lost 5 bases, and 9 bases lay in between. This CDR3 spans 11 amino acids.

The rearrangement uses TRBV20-1 and TRBJ2-1, with D possibly matching TRBD1 (7 bases). Between the trimmed V and J ends, which lost 6 bases and 3 bases, there was a span of 15 bases. This CDR3 is built from 14 residues. Germline CDR1 and CDR2: DFQATT and SNEGSKA (reference sequence). CDR3 sequence reads: CSAPPGGIYNEQFF. CDR3 DNA: TGCAGTGCACCCCCAGGGGGGATCTACAATGAGCAGTTCTTC.

A few counts support this clonotype. This sequence joins TRBV7-9 and TRBJ1-1; possibly TRBD1 for D (6 bases). Germline-derived CDR1 and CDR2 are SEHNR and FQNEAQ (reference sequence). The V end lost 7 bases, the J end lost 3 bases, and 15 bases lay between the germline ends. CDR3 length equals 14 residues. For the CDR3, the DNA is TGTGCCAGCAACCCGGGGGGCTTCGACACTGAAGCTTTCTTT. It yields the protein CASNPGGFDTEAFF.

This clonotype was seen a few times. V is TRBV10-3 and J is TRBJ1-1, with TRBD1 identical over 7 bases. Germline trimming cut 5 bases from V and 0 bases from J; bases unmatched to any gene: 3. This CDR3 has 14 amino acids. Germline V gene lookup returns CDR1 ENHRY and CDR2 SYGVKD. The CDR3 nucleotides read TGTGCCATCAGTCCGGGACAGATGAACACTGAAGCTTTCTTT. This gives the protein CAISPGQMNTEAFF.

In this sample, this clonotype turned up a few times. The chain links TRBV7-9 to TRBJ2-7; 7 bases fit TRBD1. J lost 5 bases, V lost 3 bases, and 7 bases had no gene match. The CDR3 loop spans 14 amino acids. Germline loops: CDR1 SEHNR, CDR2 FQNEAQ (reference sequence). Here the CDR3 DNA reads TGTGCCAGCAGCTTGGGCAAGGGGGCGGACGAGCAGTACTTC. Translated, it gives CASSLGKGADEQYF.

This clonotype was recorded only once. The junction departs from germline at one end; a sequencing error may be responsible. The gene calls are TRBV9 and TRBJ2-4; D is possibly TRBD1 (5 bases). The CDR3 sequence is 12 residues long. CDR1 is SGDLS and CDR2 is YYNGEE in the germline V gene. This chain's CDR3 is CASSRDRNTQYF. DNA of the CDR3: TGTGCCAGCAGCCGAGACAGAAACACTCAGTACTTC.

The rearrangement joins TRBV3-1 to TRBJ2-5; D remains unclear. The end of the DNA fits TRBJ2-7 better, so the J call may be wrong. CDR3 length: 13 residues. Looked up from germline, CDR1 is LGHDT and CDR2 is YNNKEL (reference sequence). CDR3 nucleotides: TGTGCCAGCAGCCAAGTGTGGCGTGGCGAGCAGTACTTC. Its protein is CASSQVWRGEQYF.

The rearrangement joins TRBV24-1 to TRBJ2-1; no clear D. This CDR3 spans 15 amino acids. Germline CDR1 KGHDR, CDR2 SFDVKD. With 7 bases removed from V and 0 bases from J, the gap between germline ends came to 12 bases. CDR3: CATSPAGSSYNEQFF. The CDR3 bases are TGTGCCACCAGCCCGGCTGGCAGCTCCTACAATGAGCAGTTCTTC.

The J gene is TRBJ2-6, the V gene TRBV4-3, with D maybe TRBD2 (5 bases). Germline CDR1 LGHNA, CDR2 YSLEER. This CDR3 region has 16 residues. Trimming removed 4 bases from V and 2 bases from J, with 12 bases in between. The CDR3 here is CASSLGWRTGANVLTF. Written as DNA, the CDR3 is TGCGCCAGCAGCCTTGGGTGGAGGACTGGGGCCAACGTCCTGACTTTC.